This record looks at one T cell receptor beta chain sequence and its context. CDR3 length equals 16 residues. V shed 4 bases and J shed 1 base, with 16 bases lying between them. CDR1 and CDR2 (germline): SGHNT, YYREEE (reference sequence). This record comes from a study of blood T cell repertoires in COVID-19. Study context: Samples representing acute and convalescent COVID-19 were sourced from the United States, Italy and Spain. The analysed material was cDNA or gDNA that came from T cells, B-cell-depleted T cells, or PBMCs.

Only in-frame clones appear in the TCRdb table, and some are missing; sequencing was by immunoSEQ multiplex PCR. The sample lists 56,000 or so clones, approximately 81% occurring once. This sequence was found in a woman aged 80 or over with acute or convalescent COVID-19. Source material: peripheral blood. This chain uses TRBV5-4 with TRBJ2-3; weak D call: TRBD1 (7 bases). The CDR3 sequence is CASSPRGGGRTDTQYF. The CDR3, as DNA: TGTGCCAGCAGCCCCCGTGGAGGGGGCCGCACAGATACGCAGTATTTT.